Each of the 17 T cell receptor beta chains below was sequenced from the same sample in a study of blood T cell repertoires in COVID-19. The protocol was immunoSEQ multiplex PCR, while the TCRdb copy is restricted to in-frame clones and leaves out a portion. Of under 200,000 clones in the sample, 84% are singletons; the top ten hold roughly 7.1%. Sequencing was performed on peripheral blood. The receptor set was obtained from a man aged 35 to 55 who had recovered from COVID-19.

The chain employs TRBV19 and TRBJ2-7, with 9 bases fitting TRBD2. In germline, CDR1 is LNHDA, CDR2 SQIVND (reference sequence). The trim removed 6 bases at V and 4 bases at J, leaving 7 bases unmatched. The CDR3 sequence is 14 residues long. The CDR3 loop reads CASSAAGGGYEQYF. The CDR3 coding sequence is TGTGCCAGTAGCGCAGCGGGAGGAGGTTACGAGCAGTACTTC.

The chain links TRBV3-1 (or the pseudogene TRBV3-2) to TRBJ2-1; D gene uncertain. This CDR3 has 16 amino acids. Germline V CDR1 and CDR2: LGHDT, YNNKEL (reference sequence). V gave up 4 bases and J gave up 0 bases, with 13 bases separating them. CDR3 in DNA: TGTGCCAGCAGCCGAATTGCCCCGAGCTCCTACAATGAGCAGTTCTTC. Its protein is CASSRIAPSSYNEQFF.

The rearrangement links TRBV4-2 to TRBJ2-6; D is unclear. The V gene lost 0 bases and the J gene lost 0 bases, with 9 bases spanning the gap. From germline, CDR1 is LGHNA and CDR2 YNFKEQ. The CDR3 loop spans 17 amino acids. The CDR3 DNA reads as TGTGCCAGCAGCCAAGAATACAGCCGCTCTGGGGCCAACGTCCTGACTTTC. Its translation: CASSQEYSRSGANVLTF.

The CDR3 DNA sequence: TGTGCCAGCAGCCCAGGGGGAGGTCAGAACAAAAACATTCAGTACTTC. It translates to CASSPGGGQNKNIQYF. The chain combines TRBV9 with TRBJ2-4, with D maybe TRBD1 (7 bases). Trimming left V 4 bases short and J 3 bases short, with 17 bases between. CDR3 size: 16 residues. The germline V gene has CDR1 SGDLS and CDR2 YYNGEE.

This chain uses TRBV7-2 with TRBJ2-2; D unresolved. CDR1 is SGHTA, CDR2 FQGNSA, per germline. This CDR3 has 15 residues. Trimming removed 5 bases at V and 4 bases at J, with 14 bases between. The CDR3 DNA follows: TGTGCCAGCAGCCCCCAACTGGCAGGCACCGGGGAGCTGTTTTTT. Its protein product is CASSPQLAGTGELFF.

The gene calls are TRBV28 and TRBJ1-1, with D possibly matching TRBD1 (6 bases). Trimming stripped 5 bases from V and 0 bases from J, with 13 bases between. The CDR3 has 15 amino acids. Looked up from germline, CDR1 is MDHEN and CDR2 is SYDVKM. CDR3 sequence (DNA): TGTGCCAGCAGTCCGAGGACAGCTATGAACACTGAAGCTTTCTTT. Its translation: CASSPRTAMNTEAFF.

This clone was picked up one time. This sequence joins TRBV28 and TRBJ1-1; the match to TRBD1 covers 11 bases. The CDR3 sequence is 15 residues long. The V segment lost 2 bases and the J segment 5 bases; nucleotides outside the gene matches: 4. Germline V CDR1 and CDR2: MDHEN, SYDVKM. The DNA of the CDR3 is TGTGCCAGCAGTTTAGGGACAGGGGGAAGGACTGAAGCTTTCTTT. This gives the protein CASSLGTGGRTEAFF.

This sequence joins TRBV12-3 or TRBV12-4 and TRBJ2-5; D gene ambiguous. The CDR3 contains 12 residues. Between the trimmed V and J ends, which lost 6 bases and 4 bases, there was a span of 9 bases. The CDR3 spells CASRLNSETQYF. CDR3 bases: TGTGCCAGCAGGCTAAACTCAGAGACCCAGTACTTC.

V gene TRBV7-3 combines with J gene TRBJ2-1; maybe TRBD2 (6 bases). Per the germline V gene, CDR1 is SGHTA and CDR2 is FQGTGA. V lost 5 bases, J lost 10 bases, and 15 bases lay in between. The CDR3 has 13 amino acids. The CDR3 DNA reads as TGTGCCAGCAGCCGGGGGTGGTCCGGGGAGCAGTTCTTC. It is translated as CASSRGWSGEQFF.

The CDR3 loop is CASSIRTSQETQYF. The CDR3 region has the DNA TGTGCCAGTAGTATCCGGACTAGCCAAGAGACCCAGTACTTC. V is TRBV19 and J is TRBJ2-5, with 7 bases lining up with TRBD2. Germline CDR1 LNHDA, CDR2 SQIVND (reference sequence). Unmatched junction bases numbered 2, after V lost 3 bases and J lost 1 base. The CDR3 is 14 amino acids.

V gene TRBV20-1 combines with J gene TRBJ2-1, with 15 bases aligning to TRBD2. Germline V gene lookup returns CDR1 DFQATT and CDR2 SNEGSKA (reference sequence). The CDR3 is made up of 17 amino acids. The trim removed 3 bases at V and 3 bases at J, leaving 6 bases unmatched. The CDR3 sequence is CSASRTSGGDFYNEQFF. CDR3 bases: TGCAGTGCTAGTAGGACTAGCGGGGGGGACTTCTACAATGAGCAGTTCTTC.

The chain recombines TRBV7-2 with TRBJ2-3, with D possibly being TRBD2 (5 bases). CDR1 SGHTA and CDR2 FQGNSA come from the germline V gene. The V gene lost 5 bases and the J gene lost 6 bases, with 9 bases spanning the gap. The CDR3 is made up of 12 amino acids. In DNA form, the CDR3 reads TGTGCCAGCAGCCTGGGAGTTGATACGCAGTATTTT. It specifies CASSLGVDTQYF. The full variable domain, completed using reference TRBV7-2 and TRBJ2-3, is GAGVSQSPSNKVTEKGKDVELRCDPISGHTALYWYRQSLGQGLEFLIYFQGNSAPDKSGLPSDRFSAERTGGSVSTLTIQRTQQEDSAVYLCASSLGVDTQYFGPGTRLTVL.

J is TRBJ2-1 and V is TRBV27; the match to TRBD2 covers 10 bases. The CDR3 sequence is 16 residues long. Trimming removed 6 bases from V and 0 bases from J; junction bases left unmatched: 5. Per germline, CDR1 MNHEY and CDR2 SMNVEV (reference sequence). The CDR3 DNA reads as TGTGCCAGCAGGGAACTAGCGGGGAGCTCCTACAATGAGCAGTTCTTC. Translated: CASRELAGSSYNEQFF.

CDR3 loop: CASSLALRLAGEQFF. CDR3 bases: TGTGCCAGCAGCTTAGCGCTAAGGCTAGCGGGTGAGCAGTTCTTC. V and J are TRBV7-9 and TRBJ2-1; TRBD2 agrees at 8 bases. The junction had 7 bases not matched to a gene; V was cut back by 0 bases and J by 9 bases. CDR1 is SEHNR and CDR2 is FQNEAQ in the germline V gene (reference sequence). The CDR3 length is 15 residues. The full variable domain, in which reference TRBV7-9 and TRBJ2-1 provide the parts outside the CDR3, is DTGVSQNPRHKITKRGQNVTFRCDPISEHNRLYWYRQTLGQGPEFLTYFQNEAQLEKSRLLSDRFSAERPKGSFSTLEIQRTEQGDSAMYLCASSLALRLAGEQFFGPGTRLTVL.

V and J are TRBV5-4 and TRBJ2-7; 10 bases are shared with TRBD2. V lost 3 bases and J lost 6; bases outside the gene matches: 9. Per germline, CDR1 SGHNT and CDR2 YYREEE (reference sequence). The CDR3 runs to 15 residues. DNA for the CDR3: TGTGCCAGCAGCTGGGACGCTAGCGGGGGCGGCGAGCAGTACTTC. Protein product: CASSWDASGGGEQYF.

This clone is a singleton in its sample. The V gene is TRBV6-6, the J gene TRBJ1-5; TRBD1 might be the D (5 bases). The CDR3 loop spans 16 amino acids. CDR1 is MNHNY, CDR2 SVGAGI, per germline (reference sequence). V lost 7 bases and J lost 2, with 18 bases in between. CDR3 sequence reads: CASTPRGGKGNQPQHF. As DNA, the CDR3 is TGTGCCAGCACCCCCCGGGGGGGAAAGGGCAATCAGCCCCAGCATTTT.

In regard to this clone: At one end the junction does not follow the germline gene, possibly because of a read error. DNA of the CDR3: TGTGCCAGCAGCCAAGGACAGGCGAATTCTTTC. Protein: CASSQGQANSF. The chain is built from TRBV3-1 (or the pseudogene TRBV3-2) and TRBJ1-2, with D possibly TRBD1 on 6 matching bases. This CDR3 has 11 residues. Germline V gene lookup returns CDR1 LGHDT and CDR2 YNNKEL (reference sequence).